The clone carrying this T cell receptor (beta chain) was detected only a few times. Its antigen is unidentified. The use of a sample-barcoded 5' primer and a J-beta primer mix characterized a second PCR of roughly 6 to 11 cycles. A single record per CDR3 protein comes from TCRdb applying MiXCR to the 5' RACE reads. This sample carries about 1,800,000 distinct CDR3 sequences, 25% to 30% of them seen once, and the ten largest clones take more than 6%. The data are from a study of blood T cells in healthy people across ages. Study results and limitations: As age increased, TCR beta diversity per million T cells fell in a roughly linear fashion.

Germline V gene lookup returns CDR1 SGDLS and CDR2 YYNGEE. CDR3 length: 14 residues. Trimming removed 0 bases at V and 0 bases at J, with 6 bases between. The origin of this receptor is a woman aged 25-40 years in good health. The genes are TRBV9 and TRBJ2-5; D is undetermined. The sample taken for sequencing was blood. For the CDR3, the DNA is TGTGCCAGCAGCGTAGAGGAGTACCAAGAGACCCAGTACTTC. Translated, it gives CASSVEEYQETQYF.